This paragraph reports one TCR beta chain. The antigen is not known. The PCR employed 60 Vbeta primers together with 13 Jbeta primers. How the authors handled the data: In a later analysis, around 87 million unique TCR beta chains included roughly 11 million shared by two or more donors. Sequenced by immunoSEQ multiplex PCR; TCRdb stores in-frame clones only, minus some. V and J calls and clone size are given by that table; D and trimming were obtained from the DNA. This sample carries roughly 88,000 clones, just under 70% of them seen once, and the ten largest clones take 2.5% to 3%. Germline assignment: CDR1 MNHNY and CDR2 SVGAGI (reference sequence). Deletions cut 0 bases from V and 5 bases from J, with 14 bases between. The CDR3 contains 16 residues. This sample is part of a study of cytomegalovirus exposure and HLA in healthy donors. Study-wide context: Early released data had roughly 81 million unique TCRs, all coming from HLA-typed donors. The study, taken as a whole, reports: In vitro work confirmed that a few CMV-associated chains recognize CMV antigens. The only immune exposure information that was available was CMV serostatus.

The TCR originated in a man aged 45-65 years in good health and CMV-seronegative. The chain combines TRBV6-6 with TRBJ1-5, with TRBD1 as a possible D gene (6 bases). Input material: PBMCs. CDR3 loop: CASSYSSGAKYQPQHF. The CDR3 coding sequence is TGTGCCAGCAGTTACTCGTCAGGGGCTAAATATCAGCCCCAGCATTTT.